These 9 T cell receptor beta chains were all obtained from the same sample, sequenced in a study of cytomegalovirus exposure and HLA in healthy donors. Primers: 60 Vbeta forward and 13 Jbeta reverse. Repertoires were generated with immunoSEQ multiplex PCR, while TCRdb's copy carries only in-frame clones and drops some. The table includes about 160,000 clones, roughly 70% detected once. Specimen: PBMCs. The receptors were sampled from a woman in her twenties or thirties in good health and CMV-seronegative.

There are a few counts of this clone. The chain recombines TRBV19 with TRBJ1-1; tentatively, D is TRBD1 (5 bases). In germline, CDR1 is LNHDA, CDR2 SQIVND (reference sequence). The CDR3 is 13 residues long. V dropped 6 bases and J dropped 4 bases, with 12 bases sitting between them. CDR3: CASRSAGGTEAFF. The DNA of the CDR3 is TGTGCCAGTAGATCGGCGGGGGGCACTGAAGCTTTCTTT.

J is TRBJ1-1 and V is TRBV29-1; a possible D gene is TRBD1 (5 bases). Germline V gene lookup returns CDR1 SQVTM and CDR2 ANQGSEA. Trimming removed 5 bases at V and 8 bases at J, with 9 bases between. The CDR3 covers 10 residues. In DNA form, the CDR3 reads TGCAGCGTTCCAGGGCGAGAAGCTTTCTTT. Protein product: CSVPGREAFF.

The chain has TRBV5-1 and TRBJ1-1; 7 nucleotides line up with TRBD1. Germline CDR1 and CDR2: SGHRS and YFSETQ. This CDR3 contains 14 residues. Germline trimming cut 7 bases from V and 2 bases from J; bases unmatched to any gene: 8. CDR3 sequence (DNA): TGCGCCAGCCAGGGGGTACGGGGAAACACTGAAGCTTTCTTT. The encoded protein is CASQGVRGNTEAFF.

This clone was seen a single time. CDR3 bases: TGTGCCAGCAGCTGGCGCCCGACAGGGGCTGACACCGGGGAGCTGTTTTTT. Translation: CASSWRPTGADTGELFF. The J gene is TRBJ2-2, the V gene TRBV7-3; TRBD1 matches at 8 bases. This CDR3 contains 17 residues. J lost 3 bases, V lost 4 bases, and 10 bases had no gene match. Germline loops: CDR1 SGHTA, CDR2 FQGTGA.

V is TRBV7-2 and J is TRBJ2-2; 10 bases are shared with TRBD1. Germline values: CDR1 SGHTA, CDR2 FQGNSA. The V segment lost 5 bases and the J segment 1 base; nucleotides outside the gene matches: 4. The CDR3 covers 16 residues. The CDR3 loop is CASSPRTGGNTGELFF. CDR3 DNA sequence: TGTGCCAGCAGCCCCAGGACAGGGGGGAACACCGGGGAGCTGTTTTTT.

The chain combines TRBV5-1 with TRBJ2-5, with 8 bases identical to TRBD1. The CDR3 runs 16 residues. J gave up 11 bases and V 6 bases, and 21 bases lay outside the gene matches. CDR1 is SGHRS, CDR2 YFSETQ, per germline. The CDR3 spells CASNPTPGQAHYGQYF. CDR3 DNA: TGCGCCAGCAACCCGACCCCGGGACAGGCTCATTACGGGCAGTACTTC.

The chain is built from TRBV11-2 and TRBJ1-1, with D perhaps TRBD1 (6 bases). This CDR3 contains 16 residues. The germline gives CDR1 SGHAT, CDR2 FQNNGV. V was shortened by 1 base and J by 1 base, with 13 bases between the two germline ends. CDR3 nucleotides: TGTGCCAGCAGCTTAGGGGGCTCGACAGGGAACACTGAAGCTTTCTTT. It codes for CASSLGGSTGNTEAFF.

The rearrangement joins TRBV6-5 to TRBJ2-5; 7 positions match TRBD2. Germline CDR1 reads MNHEY; CDR2 reads SVGAGI. J lost 5 bases, V lost 2 bases, and 8 bases had no gene match. The CDR3 spans 15 residues. CDR3 nucleotide sequence: TGTGCCAGCAGTTACACGCGGGAGAATCTGGAGACCCAGTACTTC. Its protein is CASSYTRENLETQYF.

In this sample, this clone turned up once. V gene TRBV25-1 combines with J gene TRBJ2-4; 10 positions agree with TRBD2. This CDR3 comprises 14 residues. V was clipped by 3 bases and J by 7 bases; unmatched bases: 3. Germline V gene sequence: CDR1 MGHDK, CDR2 SYGVNS. The CDR3 region has the DNA TGTGCCAGCAGTGATCTAGCGGGAGAGAACATTCAGTACTTC. It is translated as CASSDLAGENIQYF.